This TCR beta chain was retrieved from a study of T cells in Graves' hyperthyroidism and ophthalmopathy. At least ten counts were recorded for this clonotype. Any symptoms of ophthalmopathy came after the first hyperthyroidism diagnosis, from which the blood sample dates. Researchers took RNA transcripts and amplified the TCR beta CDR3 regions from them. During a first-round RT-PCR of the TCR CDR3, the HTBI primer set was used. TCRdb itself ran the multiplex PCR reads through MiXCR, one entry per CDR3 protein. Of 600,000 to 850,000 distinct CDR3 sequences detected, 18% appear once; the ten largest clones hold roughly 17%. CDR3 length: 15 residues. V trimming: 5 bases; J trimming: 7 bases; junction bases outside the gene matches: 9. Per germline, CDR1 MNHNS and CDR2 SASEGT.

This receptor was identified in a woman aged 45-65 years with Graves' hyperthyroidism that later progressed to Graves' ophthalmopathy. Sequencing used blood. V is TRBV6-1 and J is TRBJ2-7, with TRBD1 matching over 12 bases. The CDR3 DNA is TGTGCCAGCAGTACGGCGGGACAGGGGGCTGGTGAGCAGTACTTC. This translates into CASSTAGQGAGEQYF.